These 25 T cell receptor beta chains were all obtained from the same sample, sequenced in a study of blood T cells in healthy people across ages. Then a second PCR, running about 6 to 12 cycles, was carried out with a sample-barcoded 5' primer and a J-beta primer mix. TCRdb recomputed calls from the 5' RACE reads with MiXCR, one row per CDR3 protein. The sample consists of roughly 1,300,000 distinct CDR3 sequences, 59% of them appearing once. Sequenced material: blood. The receptor source for this set is a man between 18 and 29 years old in good health.

The chain links TRBV28 to TRBJ1-2, with D possibly being TRBD1 (5 bases). Germline loops: CDR1 MDHEN, CDR2 SYDVKM. The CDR3 totals 16 residues. V was clipped by 6 bases and J by 5 bases, with 22 bases between them. The CDR3 DNA follows: TGTGCCAGCAGCCGCCGATATACCGGGGCACAGTATGGCTACACCTTC. Its protein product is CASSRRYTGAQYGYTF.

The CDR3 nucleotides are TGTGCCAGCAGTTACCAGGACGTGAACACAGATACGCAGTATTTT. Its protein product is CASSYQDVNTDTQYF. This chain joins TRBV5-5 and TRBJ2-3, with D unclear. The length of the CDR3 is 15 residues. Deletions cut 5 bases from V and 2 bases from J, with 15 bases between. Germline V lookup: CDR1 SGHKS, CDR2 YYEKEE (reference sequence).

The CDR3 here is CASLLQGNYGYTF. The CDR3 DNA follows: TGTGCCAGCTTGCTTCAGGGCAACTATGGCTACACCTTC. The genes are TRBV5-6 and TRBJ1-2, with D tentatively TRBD1 (5 bases). Trimming removed 7 bases from V and 2 bases from J, with 12 bases in between. CDR1 is SGHDT and CDR2 is YYEEEE in the germline V gene. The CDR3 runs 13 residues.

For this clonotype: A read error may account for a junction end that differs from germline. CDR3 nucleotide sequence: TGCGCCAGCAACCAAGCGAGGGGAGAGACCCAGTACTTC. This translates into CASNQARGETQYF. J is TRBJ2-5 and V is TRBV4-1; D is tentatively TRBD1 or TRBD2 (5 bases each). This CDR3 is built from 13 residues. The V gene's germline CDR1 is MGHRA and CDR2 YSYEKL.

The chain has TRBV29-1 and TRBJ1-5, with 8 bases that match TRBD1. J was trimmed by 5 bases and V by 6 bases; bases with no gene match: 3. The CDR3 length is 12 residues. Germline CDR1 SQVTM, CDR2 ANQGSEA. This CDR3 is CSVLQGDQPQHF. The CDR3 nucleotides are TGCAGCGTCTTACAGGGGGATCAGCCCCAGCATTTT.

This clonotype occurred a few times. The chain joins TRBV7-2 to TRBJ2-1, with 12 positions matching TRBD2. The CDR3 runs to 15 residues. Germline CDR1 and CDR2: SGHTA and FQGNSA. The ends lost 4 bases at V and 8 bases at J; junction bases unmatched: 6. CDR3 bases: TGTGCCAGCAGCTACCTAGCGGGAGGGCCGCATGAGCAGTTCTTC. It is translated as CASSYLAGGPHEQFF.

This clonotype was counted only a few times. This sequence joins TRBV29-1 and TRBJ2-3; 8 nucleotides agree with TRBD1. This CDR3 is built from 13 residues. J was trimmed by 6 bases and V by 5 bases; bases with no gene match: 7. Per the germline V gene, CDR1 is SQVTM and CDR2 is ANQGSEA. The CDR3 loop reads CSVSWTGRDTQYF. As DNA, the CDR3 is TGCAGCGTTTCCTGGACAGGGAGGGATACGCAGTATTTT.

The chain joins TRBV7-9 to TRBJ1-3; 10 nucleotides line up with TRBD1. This CDR3 region has 18 residues. Germline CDR1 SEHNR, CDR2 FQNEAQ (reference sequence). V trimming: 5 bases; J trimming: 3 bases; junction bases outside the gene matches: 13. DNA for the CDR3: TGTGCCAGCAGCGCCACTACGACAGGGGGCGCGTTTGGAAACACCATATATTTT. As protein: CASSATTTGGAFGNTIYF.

J is TRBJ1-2 and V is TRBV29-1, with 8 bases fitting TRBD1. The CDR3 length is 15 residues. Per the germline V gene, CDR1 is SQVTM and CDR2 is ANQGSEA. V trimming: 5 bases; J trimming: 6 bases; junction bases outside the gene matches: 14. CDR3 in DNA: TGCAGCGTTCTAATTTCGGGACAGGAGACTGATGGCTACACCTTC. Amino acid sequence: CSVLISGQETDGYTF.

V is TRBV4-1 and J is TRBJ2-3, with 9 positions matching TRBD1. With V trimmed by 0 bases and J by 3 bases, 7 bases remained unmatched. Germline CDR1 reads MGHRA; CDR2 reads YSYEKL. This CDR3 has 17 amino acids. The CDR3 DNA reads as TGCGCCAGCAGCCAAGAGCGGGACAGGGTCCGGACAGATACGCAGTATTTT. This gives the protein CASSQERDRVRTDTQYF.

The rearrangement links TRBV20-1 to TRBJ2-5; D may be TRBD2 (5 bases). The CDR3 extends over 14 amino acids. Between the trimmed V and J ends, which lost 3 bases and 2 bases, there was a span of 13 bases. The germline gives CDR1 DFQATT, CDR2 SNEGSKA (reference sequence). DNA of the CDR3: TGCAGTGCTAGGTTGGCTAGCTGGCAAGAGACCCAGTACTTC. Translating it yields CSARLASWQETQYF.

The chain links TRBV25-1 to TRBJ2-7, with D possibly TRBD1 on 6 matching bases. Germline CDR1 is MGHDK and CDR2 is SYGVNS. Trimming took 2 bases from V and 2 from J, leaving 10 bases between them. The CDR3 is 14 amino acids. The CDR3 spells CASSEVGQAYEQYF. CDR3 DNA sequence: TGTGCCAGCAGTGAAGTGGGACAAGCCTACGAGCAGTACTTC.

The rearrangement uses TRBV7-2 and TRBJ1-6; D is unclear. Looked up from germline, CDR1 is SGHTA and CDR2 is FQGNSA. Trimming removed 2 bases at V and 11 bases at J, with 10 bases between. This CDR3 is 13 amino acids long. The CDR3 sequence is CASSLLGSAPLHF. CDR3 sequence (DNA): TGTGCCAGCAGCTTATTGGGCTCTGCACCCCTCCACTTT.

The rearrangement joins TRBV20-1 to TRBJ2-7; TRBD2 agrees at 9 bases. Per germline, CDR1 DFQATT and CDR2 SNEGSKA (reference sequence). Germline trimming cut 1 base from V and 3 bases from J; bases unmatched to any gene: 7. This CDR3 region has 15 residues. As DNA, the CDR3 is TGCAGTGCTAGAGTCCTAGCGGGAATAAGCTACGAGCAGTACTTC. This translates into CSARVLAGISYEQYF.

The chain uses TRBV25-1 and TRBJ2-7; 8 nucleotides align to TRBD2. The CDR3 length is 18 residues. The germline CDR1 and CDR2 sequences are MGHDK and SYGVNS. V shed 3 bases, J shed 6 bases, and the junction held 19 bases outside the gene matches. CDR3 region: CASSDPQGRGGYFGEQYF. In DNA, the CDR3 is TGTGCCAGCAGTGATCCCCAGGGACGGGGGGGGTATTTCGGCGAGCAGTACTTC.

V usage is TRBV19 and J usage is TRBJ2-3; TRBD1 is a possible D gene (5 bases). Germline V CDR1 and CDR2: LNHDA, SQIVND (reference sequence). There are 13 residues in the CDR3. V shed 5 bases and J shed 5 bases, with 11 bases lying between them. CDR3 sequence (DNA): TGTGCCAGTAGTGCAGGGCCTGTAGATACGCAGTATTTT. Amino acids: CASSAGPVDTQYF.

The V call is TRBV3-1, the J call TRBJ1-1; the D is unclear. This CDR3 region has 17 residues. V was pared by 5 bases and J by 3 bases, with 22 bases between. Germline values: CDR1 LGHDT, CDR2 YNNKEL (reference sequence). The CDR3 sequence is CASSINPHPRVDTEAFF. As DNA, the CDR3 is TGTGCCAGCAGCATTAACCCACACCCGAGGGTGGACACTGAAGCTTTCTTT. Drawing the rest from reference TRBV3-1 and TRBJ1-1, the complete variable domain is DTAVSQTPKYLVTQMGNDKSIKCEQNLGHDTMYWYKQDSKKFLKIMFSYNNKELIINETVPNRFSPKSPDKAHLNLHINSLELGDSAVYFCASSINPHPRVDTEAFFGQGTRLTVV.

This clonotype was counted once. The chain carries TRBV4-3 and TRBJ2-3, with D tentatively TRBD1 (6 bases). V shed 2 bases and J shed 8 bases, with 17 bases lying between them. Germline V gives CDR1 LGHNA, CDR2 YSLEER. This CDR3 is 15 amino acids long. The CDR3 coding sequence is TGCGCCAGCAGCCAACGCACTACAGGGAGCCGTACGCAGTATTTT. Amino acid sequence: CASSQRTTGSRTQYF.

The chain combines TRBV11-2 with TRBJ2-5; 10 bases fit TRBD2. The J call may be faulty, since TRBJ2-7 better matches the DNA end. Germline CDR1 and CDR2: SGHAT and FQNNGV. There are 12 residues in the CDR3. Here the CDR3 reads CASRGLATEQYF. The DNA for the CDR3 is TGTGCCAGCAGGGGACTAGCGACCGAGCAGTACTTC.

This clonotype came up a few times. V is TRBV11-3 and J is TRBJ2-3; unclear D gene. CDR3 length: 16 amino acids. Germline loops: CDR1 SGHNT, CDR2 YENEEA. Trimming left V 5 bases short and J 4 bases short, with 19 bases between. DNA for the CDR3: TGTGCCAGCAGCCCCAAGAGTGAGTTATTGGCAGATACGCAGTATTTT. Translation: CASSPKSELLADTQYF.

A few counts support this clonotype. The chain links TRBV6-2 or TRBV6-3 to TRBJ1-2; the D is unclear. The CDR3 is 12 amino acids. V lost 3 bases and J 8 bases, leaving 10 bases between the germline ends. Germline V gene sequence: CDR1 MNHEY, CDR2 SVGEGT. The CDR3 DNA is TGTGCCAGCAGTTATCGGCCTACGGGCTACACCTTC. It yields the protein CASSYRPTGYTF.

The chain employs TRBV7-2 and TRBJ1-5; D gene ambiguous. In germline, CDR1 is SGHTA, CDR2 FQGNSA. Trimming removed 4 bases at V and 10 bases at J, with 14 bases between. The length of the CDR3 is 13 residues. CDR3 nucleotide sequence: TGTGCCAGCAGCTCCCTCCTTCTTCGCCCCCAGCATTTT. This codes for CASSSLLLRPQHF.

This chain links TRBV7-2 with TRBJ2-1; 13 nucleotides agree with TRBD2. Germline lookup yields CDR1 SGHTA and CDR2 FQGNSA. The length of the CDR3 is 15 residues. After removal of 3 bases from V and 12 bases from J, the junction contained 8 bases not matched to a gene. For the CDR3, the DNA is TGTGCCAGCAGCTTGGGACTAGCGGGGACATCGTCGCAGTTCTTC. This codes for CASSLGLAGTSSQFF.

The chain combines TRBV6-2 or TRBV6-3 with TRBJ2-3; D is ambiguous. CDR1 and CDR2 from the germline V gene are MNHEY and SVGEGT. This CDR3 spans 13 amino acids. Trimming took 3 bases from V and 1 from J, leaving 5 bases between them. CDR3 loop: CASSYRRTDTQYF. The DNA for the CDR3 is TGTGCCAGCAGTTATCGGCGCACAGATACGCAGTATTTT.

The chain joins TRBV25-1 to TRBJ2-1, with TRBD2 matching 9 bases. Germline assignment: CDR1 MGHDK and CDR2 SYGVNS. J lost 10 bases, V lost 6 bases, and 10 bases had no gene match. The length of the CDR3 is 14 residues. CDR3 DNA: TGTGCCAGCAGACTTAGCGGGGGAGTTACCGAGCAGTTCTTC. Its protein is CASRLSGGVTEQFF.